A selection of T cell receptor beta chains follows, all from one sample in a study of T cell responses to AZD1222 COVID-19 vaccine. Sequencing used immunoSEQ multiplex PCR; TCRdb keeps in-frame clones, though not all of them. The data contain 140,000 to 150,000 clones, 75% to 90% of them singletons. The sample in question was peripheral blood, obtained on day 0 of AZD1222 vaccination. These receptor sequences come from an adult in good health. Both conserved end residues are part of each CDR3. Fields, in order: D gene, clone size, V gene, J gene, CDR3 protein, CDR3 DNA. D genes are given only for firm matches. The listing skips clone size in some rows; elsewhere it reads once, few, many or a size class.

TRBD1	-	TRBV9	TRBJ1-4	CASSVGDRVSNEKLFF	TGTGCCAGCAGCGTTGGGGACAGGGTATCTAATGAAAAACTGTTTTTT
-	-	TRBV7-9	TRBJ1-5	CASSLNHDNQPQHF	TGTGCCAGCAGCTTAAATCACGACAATCAGCCCCAGCATTTT
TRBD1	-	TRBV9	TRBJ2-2	CASSVPYWDRADTGELFF	TGTGCCAGCAGCGTCCCTTATTGGGACAGGGCGGACACCGGGGAGCTGTTTTTT
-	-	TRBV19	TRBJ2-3	CASSIQHIRTDTQYF	TGTGCCAGTAGTATTCAACACATCAGAACAGATACGCAGTATTTT
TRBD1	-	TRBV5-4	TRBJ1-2	CASSFVPLRDSSAF	TGTGCCAGCAGCTTTGTTCCCCTTCGGGACAGTTCTGCCTTT
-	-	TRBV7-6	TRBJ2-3	CASSSPYETKTQYF	TGTGCCAGCAGCTCCCCGTATGAGACTAAAACGCAGTATTTT
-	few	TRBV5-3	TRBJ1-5	CARKRLNSNQPQHF	TGTGCCAGAAAACGACTGAATAGCAATCAGCCCCAGCATTTT
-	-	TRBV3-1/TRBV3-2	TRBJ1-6	CASSQTRLRDSPLHF	TGTGCCAGCAGCCAAACCCGTCTTCGGGATTCACCCCTCCACTTT
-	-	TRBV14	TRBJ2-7	CASSQEGLPPQNEQYF	TGTGCCAGCAGCCAAGAAGGCCTGCCCCCACAGAACGAGCAGTACTTC
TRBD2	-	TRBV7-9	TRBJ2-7	CASNNRGGAAYEQYF	TGTGCCAGTAACAACCGCGGGGGGGCGGCCTACGAGCAGTACTTC
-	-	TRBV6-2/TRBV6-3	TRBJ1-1	CASSPGTMNTEAFF	TGTGCCAGCAGTCCCGGAACAATGAACACTGAAGCTTTCTTT
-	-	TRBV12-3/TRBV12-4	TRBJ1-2	CASSLPGGYGYTF	TGTGCCAGCAGTTTACCGGGTGGCTATGGCTACACCTTC
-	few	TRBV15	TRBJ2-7	CATSRGDKPSYEQYF	TGTGCCACCAGCAGGGGGGACAAACCCTCCTACGAGCAGTACTTC
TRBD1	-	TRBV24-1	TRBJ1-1	CATSDPCGQANTEAFF	TGTGCCACCAGTGACCCCTGCGGACAGGCGAACACTGAAGCTTTCTTT
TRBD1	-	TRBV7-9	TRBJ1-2	CASSVGTGGDGYTF	TGTGCCAGCAGCGTTGGGACAGGGGGCGATGGCTACACCTTC
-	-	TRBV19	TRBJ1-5	CASSIWQSGNQPQHF	TGTGCCAGTAGTATATGGCAATCTGGGAATCAGCCCCAGCATTTT
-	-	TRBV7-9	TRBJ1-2	CASTPLGGNYGYTF	TGTGCCAGCACCCCTCTAGGGGGTAACTATGGCTACACCTTC
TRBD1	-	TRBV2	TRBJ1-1	CASSGVGQDTEAFF	TGTGCCAGCAGTGGGGTCGGACAGGACACTGAAGCTTTCTTT
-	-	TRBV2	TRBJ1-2	CASRGRDYGYTF	TGTGCCAGCAGGGGTAGGGACTATGGCTACACCTTC
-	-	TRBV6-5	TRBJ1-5	CASSYGEGGDQPQHF	TGTGCCAGCAGTTACGGCGAGGGGGGCGATCAGCCCCAGCATTTT
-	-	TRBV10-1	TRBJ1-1	CASSEEGKAFF	TGCGCCAGCAGTGAGGAGGGGAAAGCTTTCTTT
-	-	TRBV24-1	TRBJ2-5	CATSDFSGLGTQYF	TGTGCCACCAGTGATTTTTCGGGGTTGGGGACCCAGTACTTC
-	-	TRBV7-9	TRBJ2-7	CASSEEGEQYF	TGTGCCAGCAGCGAAGAGGGCGAGCAGTACTTC
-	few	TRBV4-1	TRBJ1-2	CASSQDEGVFNYGYTF	TGCGCCAGCAGCCAAGATGAGGGCGTCTTTAACTATGGCTACACCTTC
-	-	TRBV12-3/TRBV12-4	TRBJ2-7	CASTLARHEQYF	TGTGCCAGCACTTTAGCCCGCCACGAGCAGTACTTC
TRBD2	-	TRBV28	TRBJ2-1	CASSPWGGAGEAGNEQFF	TGTGCCAGCAGTCCGTGGGGAGGGGCGGGAGAGGCGGGCAATGAGCAGTTCTTC
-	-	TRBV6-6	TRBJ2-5	CASSYSIQTQYF	TGTGCCAGCAGTTACTCGATTCAGACCCAGTACTTC
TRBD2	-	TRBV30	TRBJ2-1	CAWSAGLAVTNEQFF	TGTGCCTGGAGTGCGGGACTAGCGGTGACCAATGAGCAGTTCTTC
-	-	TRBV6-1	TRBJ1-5	CASSEAQGSGNQPQHF	TGTGCCAGCAGTGAAGCCCAGGGGAGTGGCAATCAGCCCCAGCATTTT
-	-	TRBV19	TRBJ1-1	CASTGSTEAFF	TGTGCCAGTACAGGGAGCACTGAAGCTTTCTTT
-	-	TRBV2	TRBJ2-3	CASKQGYRDHYYTDTQYF	TGTGCCAGCAAGCAGGGGTACCGGGACCATTACTACACAGATACGCAGTATTTT
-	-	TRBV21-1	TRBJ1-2	CASSKGSGLHF	TGTGCCAGCAGCAAAGGAAGCGGACTGCACTTC
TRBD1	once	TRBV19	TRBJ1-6	CASRSTGGNSPLHF	TGTGCCAGTAGGAGCACAGGGGGTAATTCACCCCTCCACTTT
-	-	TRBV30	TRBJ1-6	CAWGIRGPNSPLHF	TGTGCCTGGGGGATCCGGGGGCCAAATTCACCCCTCCACTTT
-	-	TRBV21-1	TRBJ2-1	CASTGHGGPGHGVFYFF	TGTGCCAGCACGGGTCACGGCGGACCGGGACATGGAGTCTTCTACTTCTTC
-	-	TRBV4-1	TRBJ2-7	CASSQDPAEQRPGEQYF	TGCGCCAGCAGCCAAGACCCCGCGGAACAGAGACCTGGGGAGCAGTACTTC
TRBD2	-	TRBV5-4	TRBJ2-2	CASSSTGTRIVTGELFF	TGTGCCAGCAGCTCAACCGGGACTAGAATCGTCACCGGGGAGCTGTTTTTT
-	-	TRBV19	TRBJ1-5	CASKGFSINQPQHF	TGTGCCAGTAAAGGTTTCTCAATCAATCAGCCCCAGCATTTT
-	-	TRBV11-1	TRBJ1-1	CASSLSSEAFF	TGTGCCAGCAGCTTGAGCAGTGAAGCTTTCTTT